Listed below are T cell receptor beta chains from one sample, sequenced in a study of blood T cell repertoires in COVID-19. Assay: immunoSEQ multiplex PCR; the TCRdb copy retains only in-frame clones and omits some. The sample lists some 180,000 clones; less than 85% were seen once. Sample: peripheral blood. These receptors originate from a human donor in a cohort sampled during active COVID-19. Both conserved end residues are part of each CDR3. The D gene is left open where the match is weak. Size is stated for part of the rows, as once, few or many counts, or as a class when the clone is expanded.

-	TRBV7-6	TRBJ2-1	-	TGTGCCAGCAGCTTAGAGGGACTCTACAATGAGCAGTTCTTC	CASSLEGLYNEQFF
-	TRBV5-5	TRBJ2-2	few	TGTGCCAGCAGCTCGACAGTGAACACCGGGGAGCTGTTTTTT	CASSSTVNTGELFF
-	TRBV18	TRBJ1-5	-	TGTGCCAGCTCACCAGAGAGGGTCGCGGGTCAGCCCCAGCATTTT	CASSPERVAGQPQHF
TRBD2	TRBV2	TRBJ2-1	-	TGTGCCAGCTTATTCAAGGCGGGAGACAATGAGCAGTTCTTC	CASLFKAGDNEQFF
TRBD2	TRBV5-1	TRBJ2-5	-	TGCGCCAGCAGCAGATCATCTGGGGGGGGGCAAGAGACCCAGTACTTC	CASSRSSGGGQETQYF
TRBD2	TRBV2	TRBJ2-7	-	TGTGCCAGCAGTGGCCGGACTAGCGGATCCTACGAGCAGTACTTC	CASSGRTSGSYEQYF
-	TRBV27	TRBJ2-1	few	TGTGCCAGCAGTTTACTCACTAGCCCCAATGAGCAGTTCTTC	CASSLLTSPNEQFF
TRBD1	TRBV9	TRBJ1-1	-	TGTGCCAGCAGCGCCAATCCGGGACAGGAGGGTGAAGCTTTCTTT	CASSANPGQEGEAFF
-	TRBV5-1	TRBJ1-2	-	TGCGCCAGCAGCCCTGAGGCCCAGATTAACTATGGCTACACCTTC	CASSPEAQINYGYTF
-	TRBV3-1/TRBV3-2	TRBJ1-4	-	TGTGCCAGCAGCCAAACCAACAGGATTAATGAAAAACTGTTTTTT	CASSQTNRINEKLFF
TRBD2	TRBV2	TRBJ2-7	-	TGTGCCAGCGCTGGACGCGGGGGGACCCCCTACGAGCAGTACTTC	CASAGRGGTPYEQYF
TRBD2	TRBV5-1	TRBJ2-3	few	TGCGCCAGCAGCCGTGACATTGCAGTAGCGGGGACCACAGATACGCAGTATTTT	CASSRDIAVAGTTDTQYF
-	TRBV7-9	TRBJ1-5	few	TGTGCCAGCAGCGCGACAGCCAACCAGCCCCAGCATTTT	CASSATANQPQHF
-	TRBV15	TRBJ1-6	few	TGTGCCACCAGCAGAGAGTGGACAGCGATTAATTCACCCCTCCACTTT	CATSREWTAINSPLHF
TRBD2	TRBV7-9	TRBJ2-2	few	TGTGCCAGCAGCCGCTGGACTAGCGGGGGGTCCGGGGAGCTGTTTTTT	CASSRWTSGGSGELFF
TRBD1	TRBV14	TRBJ2-7	-	TGTGCCAGCAGCCAAGATGGGACAGGGGGTTACGAGCAGTACTTC	CASSQDGTGGYEQYF
TRBD1	TRBV11-3	TRBJ2-2	-	TGTGCCAGCAGCCCTGGGACAGGGTATGGCCCCGGGGAGCTGTTTTTT	CASSPGTGYGPGELFF
-	TRBV5-6	TRBJ2-1	few	TGTGCCAGCAGGCTAGGAGAGATTAATGAGCAGTTCTTC	CASRLGEINEQFF
TRBD2	TRBV10-2	TRBJ2-5	-	TGCGCCAGCAGTGAGGGGGTATTAGCGGGGGGGCTGGAGACCCAGTACTTC	CASSEGVLAGGLETQYF
-	TRBV19	TRBJ1-5	few	TGTGCCAGTAGTATACAGGGTACTTATAGCAATCAGCCCCAGCATTTT	CASSIQGTYSNQPQHF
-	TRBV3-1/TRBV3-2	TRBJ2-6	once	TGTGCCAGCAGCCACTATACAGAAACAAGCTCTGGGGCCAACGTCCTGACTTTC	CASSHYTETSSGANVLTF
TRBD1	TRBV6-1	TRBJ1-4	-	TGTGCCAGCAGTGAAGACAGGGGTAATGAAAAACTGTTTTTT	CASSEDRGNEKLFF
TRBD1	TRBV7-2	TRBJ1-4	once	TGTGCCAGCAGCTTAGGGAAGGGGGCATTTACTAATGAAAAACTGTTTTTT	CASSLGKGAFTNEKLFF
TRBD2	TRBV2	TRBJ2-2	-	TGTGCCAGCAGTCTCCTAGCGGGGGGGCTCGCCGGGGAGCTGTTTTTT	CASSLLAGGLAGELFF
TRBD1	TRBV4-1	TRBJ2-7	-	TGCGCCAGCAGCCAAGATCCCGGACAGGGGGGGTCGGGGCAGTACTTC	CASSQDPGQGGSGQYF
-	TRBV7-6	TRBJ1-3	-	TGTGCCAGCGGCCCAGGAGGGACCTCTGGAAACACCATATATTTT	CASGPGGTSGNTIYF
-	TRBV2	TRBJ2-1	-	TGTGCCAGCAGGGGCGTGGAGGGCAGGAATGAGCAGTTCTTC	CASRGVEGRNEQFF
TRBD2	TRBV19	TRBJ2-5	-	TGTGCCAGTAGTCGAGCGGGGGGGGTTCAAGAGACCCAGTACTTC	CASSRAGGVQETQYF
-	TRBV3-1/TRBV3-2	TRBJ1-5	-	TGTGCCAGCAGTAAGACTTTTGATCAGCCCCAGCATTTT	CASSKTFDQPQHF
-	TRBV7-9	TRBJ1-3	-	TGTGCCAGCAGCTTAGGGGGAGGAAACTCTGGAAACACCATATATTTT	CASSLGGGNSGNTIYF
TRBD2	TRBV9	TRBJ2-7	-	TGTGCCAGCAGCGTTAGCGGGACTAGCTCCTACGAGCAGTACTTC	CASSVSGTSSYEQYF
-	TRBV5-1	TRBJ1-5	-	TGCGCCAGCAGCTCCGGTGGTGGCAATCAGCCCCAGCATTTT	CASSSGGGNQPQHF
TRBD1	TRBV6-5	TRBJ2-7	-	TGTGCCAGCAGTTATAACGGACAGGGGCCCTACGAGCAGTACTTC	CASSYNGQGPYEQYF
-	TRBV4-1	TRBJ2-1	-	TGCGCCAGCAGCCAAGATCCCCTCCCACTAGTTTTCAATGAGCAGTTCTTC	CASSQDPLPLVFNEQFF
TRBD2	TRBV3-1/TRBV3-2	TRBJ2-2	once	TGTGCCAGCAGCCAAGGCAAGACTAGCGGAAACACCGGGGAGCTGTTTTTT	CASSQGKTSGNTGELFF
-	TRBV19	TRBJ1-5	few	TGTGCCAGTAGTAGTAAGCGGGGTTCCAATCAGCCCCAGCATTTT	CASSSKRGSNQPQHF